This T cell receptor (beta chain) was captured in a study of T cells in Graves' hyperthyroidism and ophthalmopathy. Regarding the study as a whole: Most thyroid clonotypes expanded above 0.001 were also detected in blood.

In making diagnoses, clinical symptoms, serum thyroxine and TRAb, thyroid ultrasound and orbital computed tomography were all used. With regard to this clonotype: Its target is not known.

In germline, CDR1 is MNHEY, CDR2 SMNVEV (reference sequence). The CDR3 has 14 amino acids. Losses at the gene ends were 6 bases for V and 6 bases for J; bases not matched to a gene: 8. The investigators amplified TCR beta CDR3 regions from RNA transcripts. When the TCR CDR3 underwent first-round RT-PCR, the HTBI primer set was used. TCRdb called the multiplex PCR reads again in MiXCR, with one record for every CDR3 protein. Among about 570,000 distinct CDR3 sequences listed, about half were seen once. The sequenced material came from peripheral blood or thyroid tissue (not recorded which). The sequence came from an adult woman with Graves' disease, either hyperthyroidism or ophthalmopathy (not recorded which). V gene TRBV27 combines with J gene TRBJ1-2; 9 bases map to TRBD1. The CDR3 nucleotides are TGTGCCAGCAGACGGACAGGGGTATTAGATGGCTACACCTTC. Its translation is CASRRTGVLDGYTF.